This T cell receptor beta chain comes out of a study of cytomegalovirus exposure and HLA in healthy donors. Study background: Counted in an early data release were tens of millions of unique TCRs from HLA-typed donors. Regarding the study as a whole: According to an earlier analysis, most TCR beta V segments yielded productive rearrangements about 90% or about 30% of the time. Indistinguishable V segments such as TRBV6-2 and TRBV6-3 were excluded.

Notes on this clone: Its antigen is as yet unknown.

A multiplex PCR was run with 60 Vbeta primers and 13 Jbeta primers. Repertoires were generated with immunoSEQ multiplex PCR, while TCRdb's copy carries only in-frame clones and drops some. Of 65,000 to 85,000 clones listed, about three quarters are singletons. The germline V gene encodes CDR1 LNHNV and CDR2 YYDKDF (reference sequence). V dropped 1 base and J dropped 1 base, with 10 bases sitting between them. This CDR3 has 15 residues. Each donor was healthy, and each was a bone marrow donor. This chain links TRBV15 with TRBJ1-1; D remains ambiguous. Sample: PBMCs. This TCR was recovered from a male donor in good health and CMV-seropositive. CDR3 protein: CATSRVARANTEAFF. DNA for the CDR3: TGTGCCACCAGCAGAGTGGCGAGGGCGAACACTGAAGCTTTCTTT.